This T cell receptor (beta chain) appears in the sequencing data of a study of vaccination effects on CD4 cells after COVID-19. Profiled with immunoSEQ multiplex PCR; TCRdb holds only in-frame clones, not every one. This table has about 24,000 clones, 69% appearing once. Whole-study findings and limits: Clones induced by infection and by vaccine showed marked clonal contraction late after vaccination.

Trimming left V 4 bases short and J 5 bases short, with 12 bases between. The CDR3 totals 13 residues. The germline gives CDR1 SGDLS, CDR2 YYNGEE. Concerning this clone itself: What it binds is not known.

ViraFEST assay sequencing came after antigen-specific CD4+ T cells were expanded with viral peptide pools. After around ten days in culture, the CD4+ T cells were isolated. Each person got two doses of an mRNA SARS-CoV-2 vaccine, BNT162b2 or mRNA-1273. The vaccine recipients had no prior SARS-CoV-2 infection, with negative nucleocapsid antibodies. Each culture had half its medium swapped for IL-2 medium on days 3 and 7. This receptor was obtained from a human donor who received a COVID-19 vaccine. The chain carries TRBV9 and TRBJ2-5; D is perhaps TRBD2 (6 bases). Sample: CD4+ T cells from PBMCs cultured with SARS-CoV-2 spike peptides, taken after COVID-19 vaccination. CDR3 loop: CASSRGSRETQYF. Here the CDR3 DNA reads TGTGCCAGCAGCCGGGGGAGTCGGGAGACCCAGTACTTC.